This TCR beta chain was captured in a study of cytotoxic CD8 clonotypes in ibrutinib-treated CLL. The overall study: Among the patients, about a dozen presented as relapsed/refractory and about 16 as treatment-naive; around 17 showed unmutated IGHV. Whole-study results and caveats: Elevated clonality accompanied ibrutinib response, with a return toward baseline values at progression.

Concerning this clone itself: Its cognate antigen is unknown.

Sequenced by immunoSEQ multiplex PCR; TCRdb stores in-frame clones only, minus some. The sample includes approximately 92,000 clones, more than 70% of them seen just once. The J segment lost 5 bases and the V segment lost 3 bases, leaving 7 bases of the junction unmatched. The germline CDR1 and CDR2 sequences are SQVTM and ANQGSEA. The CDR3 sequence is 13 residues long. The receptor's source is a human donor with chronic lymphocytic leukemia. V gene TRBV29-1 combines with J gene TRBJ2-7, with 7 bases lining up with TRBD1. The sequencing here drew on PBMCs, taken after 24 months of ibrutinib treatment. This CDR3 reads CSVDGDSWHEQYF. The CDR3 DNA reads as TGCAGCGTTGACGGGGACAGTTGGCACGAGCAGTACTTC.